Listed here are 5 T cell receptor beta chains from one sample, sequenced in a study of cytomegalovirus exposure and HLA in healthy donors. Here immunoSEQ multiplex PCR was the method, and the copy in TCRdb shows in-frame clones only, minus some. The table has 350,000 or so clones, roughly 85% seen once; the top ten hold around 0.8%. The sequenced material came from PBMCs. The receptors here all came from a woman aged 18-29 years in good health and CMV-seronegative.

This sequence joins TRBV7-3 and TRBJ2-2; 7 nucleotides align to TRBD2. This CDR3 contains 15 residues. CDR1 SGHTA and CDR2 FQGTGA come from the germline V gene. V was clipped by 4 bases and J by 0 bases; unmatched bases: 2. As DNA, the CDR3 is TGTGCCAGCAGCTCACGGGAGGCGAACACCGGGGAGCTGTTTTTT. Amino acid sequence: CASSSREANTGELFF. Looking up the rest from reference TRBV7-3 and TRBJ2-2 gives the full variable domain: GAGVSQTPSNKVTEKGKYVELRCDPISGHTALYWYRQSLGQGPEFLIYFQGTGAADDSGLPNDRFFAVRPEGSVSTLKIQRTERGDSAVYLCASSSREANTGELFFGEGSRLTVL.

The chain employs TRBV7-9 and TRBJ2-3; perhaps TRBD2 as D (5 bases). CDR1 SEHNR and CDR2 FQNEAQ come from the germline V gene (reference sequence). Deletions cut 8 bases from V and 13 bases from J, with 19 bases between. This CDR3 spans 12 amino acids. CDR3 residues: CASGGRAENKYF. In nucleotides, the CDR3 is TGTGCCAGCGGAGGAAGGGCCGAAAATAAGTATTTT.

The chain links TRBV30 to TRBJ2-2; 12 bases match TRBD2. The CDR3 consists of 17 residues. CDR1 is GTSNPN, CDR2 SVGIG, per germline (reference sequence). Trimming cost V 2 bases and J 6 bases; bases outside gene matches: 10. CDR3 nucleotide sequence: TGTGCCTGGAGTACTCCGAAGACTAGCGGGAGTTCCGGGGAGCTGTTTTTT. Its translation is CAWSTPKTSGSSGELFF.

V is TRBV5-1 and J is TRBJ2-1; D is undetermined. The CDR3 spans 16 residues. CDR1 and CDR2 (germline): SGHRS, YFSETQ. The germline V and J ends were trimmed by 0 bases and 8 bases, with 18 bases remaining between them. CDR3 region: CASSLEIDSNVHEQFF. The CDR3 region has the DNA TGCGCCAGCAGCTTGGAGATCGACTCGAACGTCCATGAGCAGTTCTTC. Using reference TRBV5-1 and TRBJ2-1 for the parts outside the CDR3, the full variable domain is KAGVTQTPRYLIKTRGQQVTLSCSPISGHRSVSWYQQTPGQGLQFLFEYFSETQRNKGNFPGRFSGRQFSNSRSEMNVSTLELGDSALYLCASSLEIDSNVHEQFFGPGTRLTVL.

The rearrangement joins TRBV20-1 to TRBJ1-1; tentative D call: TRBD1 (6 bases). This CDR3 region has 11 residues. Trimming shortened V by 6 bases and J by 8 bases, and 13 bases separated the two germline ends. Germline V CDR1 and CDR2: DFQATT, SNEGSKA (reference sequence). DNA of the CDR3: TGCAGTGCGTGTGACAGGACCGAAGCTTTCTTT. Translating it yields CSACDRTEAFF.